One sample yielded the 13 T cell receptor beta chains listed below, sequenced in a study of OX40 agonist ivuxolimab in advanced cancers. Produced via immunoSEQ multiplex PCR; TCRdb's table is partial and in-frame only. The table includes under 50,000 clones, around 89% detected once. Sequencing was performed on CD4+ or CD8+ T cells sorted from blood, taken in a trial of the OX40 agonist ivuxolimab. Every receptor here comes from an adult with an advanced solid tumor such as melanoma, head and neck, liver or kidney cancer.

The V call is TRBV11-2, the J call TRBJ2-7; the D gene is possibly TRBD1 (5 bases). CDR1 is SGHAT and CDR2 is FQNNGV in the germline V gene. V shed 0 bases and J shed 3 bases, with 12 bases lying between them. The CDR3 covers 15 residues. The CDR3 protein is CASSLEQGPHYEQYF. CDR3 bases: TGTGCCAGCAGCTTAGAGCAGGGCCCCCACTACGAGCAGTACTTC. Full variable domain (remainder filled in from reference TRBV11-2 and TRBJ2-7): EAGVAQSPRYKIIEKRQSVAFWCNPISGHATLYWYQQILGQGPKLLIQFQNNGVVDDSQLPKDRFSAERLKGVDSTLKIQPAKLEDSAVYLCASSLEQGPHYEQYFGPGTRLTVT.

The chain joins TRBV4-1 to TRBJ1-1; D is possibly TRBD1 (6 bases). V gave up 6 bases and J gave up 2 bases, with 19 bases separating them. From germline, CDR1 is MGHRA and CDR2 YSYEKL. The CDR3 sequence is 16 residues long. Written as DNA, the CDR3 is TGCGCCAGCAGTCAATTGACAGGTTCTACAAACACTGAAGCTTTCTTT. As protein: CASSQLTGSTNTEAFF.

Here the CDR3 reads CASVWGLDPDTQYF. The CDR3 DNA is TGTGCCAGCGTCTGGGGACTAGATCCAGATACGCAGTATTTT. The chain joins TRBV7-9 to TRBJ2-3; 8 bases map to TRBD2. There are 14 residues in the CDR3. Germline V gene data show CDR1 as SEHNR and CDR2 as FQNEAQ (reference sequence). Losses at the gene ends were 8 bases for V and 4 bases for J; bases not matched to a gene: 8. Filled out from reference TRBV7-9 and TRBJ2-3, the complete variable domain reads DTGVSQNPRHKITKRGQNVTFRCDPISEHNRLYWYRQTLGQGPEFLTYFQNEAQLEKSRLLSDRFSAERPKGSFSTLEIQRTEQGDSAMYLCASVWGLDPDTQYFGPGTRLTVL.

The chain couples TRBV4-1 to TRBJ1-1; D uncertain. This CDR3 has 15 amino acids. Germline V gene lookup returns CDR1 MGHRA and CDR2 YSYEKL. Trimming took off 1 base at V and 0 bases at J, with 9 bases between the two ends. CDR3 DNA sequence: TGCGCCAGCAGCCAAGGGTTCAGAATGAACACTGAAGCTTTCTTT. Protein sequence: CASSQGFRMNTEAFF.

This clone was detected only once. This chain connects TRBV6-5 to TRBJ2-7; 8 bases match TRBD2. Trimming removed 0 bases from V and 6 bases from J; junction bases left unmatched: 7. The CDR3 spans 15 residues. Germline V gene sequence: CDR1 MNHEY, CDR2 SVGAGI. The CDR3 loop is CASSYSTGGPSEQYF. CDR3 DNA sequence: TGTGCCAGCAGTTACTCTACGGGAGGGCCTTCCGAGCAGTACTTC.

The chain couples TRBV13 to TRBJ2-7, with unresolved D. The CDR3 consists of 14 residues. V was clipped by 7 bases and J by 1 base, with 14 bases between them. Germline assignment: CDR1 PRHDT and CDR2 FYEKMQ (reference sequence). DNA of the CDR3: TGTGCCAGCACCAACCTCGGAGAGTCCTACGAGCAGTACTTC. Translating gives CASTNLGESYEQYF.

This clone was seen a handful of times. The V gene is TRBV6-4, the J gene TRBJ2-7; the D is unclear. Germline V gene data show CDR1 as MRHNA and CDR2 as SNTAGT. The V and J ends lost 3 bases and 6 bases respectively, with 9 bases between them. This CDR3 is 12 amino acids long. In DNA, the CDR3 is TGTGCCAGCAGTGATCTGGGTGGCGAGCAGTACTTC. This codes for CASSDLGGEQYF.

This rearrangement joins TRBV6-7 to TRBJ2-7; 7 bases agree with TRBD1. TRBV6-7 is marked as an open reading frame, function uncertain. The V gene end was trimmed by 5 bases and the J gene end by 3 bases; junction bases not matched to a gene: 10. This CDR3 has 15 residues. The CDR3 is CASSNLPGQFYEQYF. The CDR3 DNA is TGTGCCAGCAGTAACCTCCCGGGACAGTTCTACGAGCAGTACTTC.

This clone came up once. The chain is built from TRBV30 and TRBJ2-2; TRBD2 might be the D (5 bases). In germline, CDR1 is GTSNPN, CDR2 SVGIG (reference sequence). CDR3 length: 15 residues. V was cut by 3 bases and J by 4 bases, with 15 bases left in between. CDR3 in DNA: TGTGCCTGGAGCATGGAGGCCGTAGGCACCGGGGAGCTGTTTTTT. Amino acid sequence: CAWSMEAVGTGELFF.

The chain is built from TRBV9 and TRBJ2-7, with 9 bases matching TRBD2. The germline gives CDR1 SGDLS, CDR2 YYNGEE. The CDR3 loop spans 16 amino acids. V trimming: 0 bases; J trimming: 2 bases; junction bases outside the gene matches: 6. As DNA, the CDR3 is TGTGCCAGCAGCGTAGATTTTAGCGGGAGTGCCTACGAGCAGTACTTC. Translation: CASSVDFSGSAYEQYF. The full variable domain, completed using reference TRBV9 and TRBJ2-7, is DSGVTQTPKHLITATGQRVTLRCSPRSGDLSVYWYQQSLDQGLQFLIQYYNGEERAKGNILERFSAQQFPDLHSELNLSSLELGDSALYFCASSVDFSGSAYEQYFGPGTRLTVT.

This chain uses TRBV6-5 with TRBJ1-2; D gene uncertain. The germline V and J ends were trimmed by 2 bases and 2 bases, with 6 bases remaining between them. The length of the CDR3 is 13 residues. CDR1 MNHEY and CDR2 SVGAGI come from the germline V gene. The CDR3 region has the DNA TGTGCCAGCAGTTACGTCGGAAACTATGGCTACACCTTC. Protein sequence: CASSYVGNYGYTF.

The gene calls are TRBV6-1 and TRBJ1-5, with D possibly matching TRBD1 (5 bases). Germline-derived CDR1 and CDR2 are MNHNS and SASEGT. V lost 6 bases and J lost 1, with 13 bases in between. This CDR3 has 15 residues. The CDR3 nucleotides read TGTGCCAGCAGATCGGGACCGCGAAGCAATCAGCCCCAGCATTTT. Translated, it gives CASRSGPRSNQPQHF.

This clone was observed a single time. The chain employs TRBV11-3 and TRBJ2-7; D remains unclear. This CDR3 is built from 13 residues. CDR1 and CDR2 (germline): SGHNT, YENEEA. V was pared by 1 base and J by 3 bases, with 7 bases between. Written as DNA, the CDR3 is TGTGCCAGCAGCTTAGTCGGCAGCTACGAGCAGTACTTC. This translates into CASSLVGSYEQYF.